These 26 T cell receptor beta chains came from one sample sequenced in a study of cytomegalovirus exposure and HLA in healthy donors. Assay used: immunoSEQ multiplex PCR; TCRdb lists only in-frame clones, some missing. The data contain under 200,000 clones, roughly 89% of them singletons. Sequenced: PBMCs. These receptors all stem from a woman aged 18-30 years in good health and CMV-seropositive.

This rearrangement joins TRBV7-9 to TRBJ1-2; 8 bases map to TRBD1. The CDR3 spans 14 residues. J gave up 5 bases and V 1 base, and 3 bases lay outside the gene matches. Germline CDR1 is SEHNR and CDR2 is FQNEAQ (reference sequence). The CDR3 region has the DNA TGTGCCAGCAGCTTAGGGACAGGGTCTTATGGCTACACCTTC. It translates to CASSLGTGSYGYTF.

This clone was observed once. This sequence joins TRBV27 and TRBJ2-5; D is possibly TRBD1 (6 bases). This CDR3 is 15 amino acids long. Germline lookup yields CDR1 MNHEY and CDR2 SMNVEV (reference sequence). V dropped 0 bases and J dropped 5 bases, with 13 bases sitting between them. The DNA of the CDR3 is TGTGCCAGCAGTTTATCAGGGGGAGTTGGGGAGACCCAGTACTTC. Translation gives CASSLSGGVGETQYF.

The J gene is TRBJ2-1, the V gene TRBV5-1; 8 bases agree with TRBD2. CDR3 length equals 14 residues. Germline trimming cut 2 bases from V and 6 bases from J; bases unmatched to any gene: 4. CDR1 and CDR2 from the germline V gene are SGHRS and YFSETQ. The DNA of the CDR3 is TGCGCCAGCAGCTTTCGGGGGGGCCGCAATGAGCAGTTCTTC. Translating gives CASSFRGGRNEQFF.

The V gene is TRBV9, the J gene TRBJ2-2, with TRBD1 matching over 9 bases. This CDR3 spans 15 amino acids. Losses at the gene ends were 3 bases for V and 5 bases for J; bases not matched to a gene: 5. The germline gives CDR1 SGDLS, CDR2 YYNGEE. The chain's CDR3 is CASSAQGAVTGELFF. CDR3 coding DNA: TGTGCCAGCAGCGCACAGGGGGCGGTTACCGGGGAGCTGTTTTTT.

The rearrangement links TRBV11-3 to TRBJ2-7; a weak D match, TRBD2 (6 bases). This CDR3 contains 20 residues. The V end was cut by 0 bases, the J end by 0 bases, with 24 bases between. Germline V CDR1 and CDR2: SGHNT, YENEEA. CDR3 loop: CASSLDETAGTSWSSYEQYF. The CDR3 region has the DNA TGTGCCAGCAGCTTAGATGAGACGGCCGGTACTAGCTGGAGCTCCTACGAGCAGTACTTC.

The chain employs TRBV5-1 and TRBJ1-3; 7 bases are shared with TRBD1. This CDR3 contains 16 residues. Germline CDR1 SGHRS, CDR2 YFSETQ. Trimming cost V 0 bases and J 3 bases; bases outside gene matches: 6. The CDR3, as DNA: TGCGCCAGCAGCTTGGGGTGGGACAGACTTGGAAACACCATATATTTT. Translating gives CASSLGWDRLGNTIYF.

This clone is a singleton in its sample. The CDR3 loop is CASSQDGAGGTSTDTQYF. CDR3 DNA sequence: TGCGCCAGCAGCCAAGATGGCGCGGGGGGGACTAGCACAGATACGCAGTATTTT. The chain is built from TRBV4-1 and TRBJ2-3; TRBD2 aligns across 9 bases. This CDR3 comprises 18 residues. Germline loops: CDR1 MGHRA, CDR2 YSYEKL. Germline trimming cut 0 bases from V and 0 bases from J; bases unmatched to any gene: 7.

The chain couples TRBV9 to TRBJ2-2; 9 bases are shared with TRBD2. CDR1 and CDR2 from the germline V gene are SGDLS and YYNGEE. V trimming: 4 bases; J trimming: 7 bases; junction bases outside the gene matches: 11. CDR3 length equals 16 residues. In nucleotides, the CDR3 is TGTGCCAGCAGCCCAGAGGTTAGCGGGAGTATCGGGGAGCTGTTTTTT. This gives the protein CASSPEVSGSIGELFF.

This clone has a single count. This chain joins TRBV2 and TRBJ1-2; D ambiguous. The CDR3 has 15 amino acids. Germline V gene sequence: CDR1 SNHLY, CDR2 FYNNEI. Trimming stripped 5 bases from V and 4 bases from J, with 17 bases between. This chain's CDR3 is CASSWSAERGYGYTF. The DNA for the CDR3 is TGTGCCAGCAGTTGGTCTGCGGAGAGAGGCTATGGCTACACCTTC.

This chain links TRBV6-1 with TRBJ2-7; 11 bases align to TRBD2. The CDR3 sequence is 15 residues long. Germline V gene sequence: CDR1 MNHNS, CDR2 SASEGT. With V trimmed by 6 bases and J by 4 bases, 8 bases remained unmatched. CDR3 loop: CASRQTGTSGYEQYF. The CDR3, as DNA: TGTGCCAGCAGACAAACCGGGACTAGCGGATACGAGCAGTACTTC.

The chain uses TRBV7-2 and TRBJ2-5; D is perhaps TRBD2 (6 bases). The V end lost 3 bases, the J end lost 5 bases, and 19 bases lay between the germline ends. The CDR3 totals 16 residues. CDR1 SGHTA and CDR2 FQGNSA come from the germline V gene. This chain's CDR3 is CASSLTSGAGSETQYF. CDR3 DNA sequence: TGTGCCAGCAGCTTGACGAGCGGAGCGGGTAGTGAGACCCAGTACTTC.

The CDR3 loop is CASSETPTGNTEAFF. The CDR3 nucleotides read TGCGCCAGCAGTGAGACCCCGACAGGGAACACTGAAGCTTTCTTT. This chain links TRBV10-1 with TRBJ1-1; D possibly corresponds to TRBD1 (6 bases). Germline V gene sequence: CDR1 WNHNN, CDR2 SYGVQD (reference sequence). V lost 2 bases and J 1 base, leaving 11 bases between the germline ends. The CDR3 loop spans 15 amino acids.

The CDR3 region is CATGTSPSYNEQFF. CDR3 bases: TGTGCCACGGGGACTAGTCCCTCCTACAATGAGCAGTTCTTC. The gene calls are TRBV27 and TRBJ2-1; TRBD2 matches at 8 bases. The CDR3 sequence is 14 residues long. Germline values: CDR1 MNHEY, CDR2 SMNVEV (reference sequence). With 10 bases clipped from V and 0 bases from J, the junction kept 5 bases outside the gene matches.

CDR3 residues: CASSPTGNYGYTF. The CDR3 coding sequence is TGTGCCAGCAGCCCGACAGGGAACTATGGCTACACCTTC. The chain joins TRBV5-6 to TRBJ1-2; TRBD1 aligns across 7 bases. J gave up 2 bases and V 4 bases, and 2 bases lay outside the gene matches. The CDR3 has 13 amino acids. Germline V gives CDR1 SGHDT, CDR2 YYEEEE. The variable domain in full, completed from reference TRBV5-6 and TRBJ1-2, reads DAGVTQSPTHLIKTRGQQVTLRCSPKSGHDTVSWYQQALGQGPQFIFQYYEEEERQRGNFPDRFSGHQFPNYSSELNVNALLLGDSALYLCASSPTGNYGYTFGSGTRLTVV.

This chain links TRBV7-7 with TRBJ2-3; 10 bases fit TRBD2. The V segment lost 3 bases and the J segment 4 bases; nucleotides outside the gene matches: 4. This CDR3 has 15 residues. CDR1 and CDR2 from the germline V gene are SSHAT and FNYEAQ (reference sequence). The CDR3 spells CASSLGAGGADTQYF. The CDR3 coding sequence is TGTGCCAGCAGCTTGGGAGCGGGAGGGGCAGATACGCAGTATTTT.

The chain uses TRBV18 and TRBJ2-7; D gene unclear. CDR1 is KGHSH and CDR2 is LQKENI in the germline V gene. The CDR3 loop spans 14 amino acids. V was trimmed by 1 base and J by 0 bases, leaving 7 bases between them. The CDR3 is CASSPRAASYEQYF. Here the CDR3 DNA reads TGTGCCAGCTCACCACGCGCTGCCTCCTACGAGCAGTACTTC.

This chain joins TRBV4-1 and TRBJ2-4, with D possibly TRBD2 on 5 matching bases. Trimming pared 1 base from V and 1 base from J, leaving 5 bases between. There are 14 residues in the CDR3. The V gene's germline CDR1 is MGHRA and CDR2 YSYEKL. CDR3 loop: CASSQAGAKNIQYF. CDR3 DNA sequence: TGCGCCAGCAGCCAAGCGGGGGCCAAAAACATTCAGTACTTC.

The V gene is TRBV2, the J gene TRBJ2-3, with D perhaps matching TRBD1 (6 bases). Germline V lookup: CDR1 SNHLY, CDR2 FYNNEI. The CDR3 is 14 amino acids. CDR3: CATMGARSTDTQYF. CDR3 nucleotide sequence: TGTGCTACCATGGGGGCTAGGAGCACAGATACGCAGTATTTT.

The chain employs TRBV5-6 and TRBJ1-2; D remains unclear. There are 15 residues in the CDR3. Trimming took 2 bases from V and 3 from J, leaving 14 bases between them. Germline V gene lookup returns CDR1 SGHDT and CDR2 YYEEEE. CDR3 sequence (DNA): TGTGCCAGCAGCTTAAACGGAGACGGAGACTATGGCTACACCTTC. Translated: CASSLNGDGDYGYTF.

This chain connects TRBV14 to TRBJ1-2, with 9 nucleotides matching TRBD1. The germline V gene encodes CDR1 SGHDN and CDR2 FVKESK. The CDR3 totals 17 residues. V was pared by 4 bases and J by 2 bases, with 11 bases of the junction left unmatched. The CDR3 coding sequence is TGTGCCAGCAGCCCCTGGGACAGGGCCAAACCAAACTATGGCTACACCTTC. Its translation: CASSPWDRAKPNYGYTF.

The chain uses TRBV5-4 and TRBJ2-1; TRBD2 matches 14 bases. J was trimmed by 7 bases and V by 0 bases; bases with no gene match: 3. The CDR3 is made up of 16 amino acids. Germline-derived CDR1 and CDR2 are SGHNT and YYREEE (reference sequence). CDR3 residues: CASSLAGTSGGNEQFF. CDR3 nucleotide sequence: TGTGCCAGCAGCTTGGCCGGGACTAGCGGGGGTAATGAGCAGTTCTTC. The full variable domain, rest sourced from reference TRBV5-4 and TRBJ2-1, is ETGVTQSPTHLIKTRGQQVTLRCSSQSGHNTVSWYQQALGQGPQFIFQYYREEENGRGNFPPRFSGLQFPNYSSELNVNALELDDSALYLCASSLAGTSGGNEQFFGPGTRLTVL.

The rearrangement joins TRBV10-3 to TRBJ1-5; a weak D match, TRBD1 (5 bases). Germline V gene sequence: CDR1 ENHRY, CDR2 SYGVKD. This CDR3 comprises 13 residues. The V end was cut by 3 bases, the J end by 8 bases, with 11 bases between. The CDR3 region is CAISETGIEPQHF. CDR3 bases: TGTGCCATCAGTGAAACAGGTATTGAGCCCCAGCATTTT.

The rearrangement uses TRBV5-8 and TRBJ2-3; TRBD1 agrees at 7 bases. Losses at the gene ends were 3 bases for V and 2 bases for J; bases not matched to a gene: 3. There are 14 residues in the CDR3. Looked up from germline, CDR1 is SGHTS and CDR2 is YDEGEE. CDR3 loop: CASSYGQVTDTQYF. DNA for the CDR3: TGTGCCAGCAGCTATGGACAGGTCACAGATACGCAGTATTTT.

The chain carries TRBV5-6 and TRBJ2-3; 11 bases match TRBD2. Germline lookup yields CDR1 SGHDT and CDR2 YYEEEE. The CDR3 sequence is 15 residues long. Unmatched junction bases numbered 4, after V lost 2 bases and J lost 5 bases. The CDR3 loop reads CASSFSGGAVDTQYF. CDR3 sequence (DNA): TGTGCCAGCAGCTTTAGCGGGGGGGCCGTAGATACGCAGTATTTT.

The chain combines TRBV6-5 with TRBJ1-2; D is undetermined. Trimming pared 2 bases from V and 4 bases from J, leaving 11 bases between. The CDR3 is made up of 14 amino acids. CDR1 is MNHEY, CDR2 SVGAGI, per germline. This CDR3 reads CASSYNNYPYGYTF. CDR3 in DNA: TGTGCCAGCAGTTACAACAATTATCCCTATGGCTACACCTTC.

The J gene is TRBJ2-3, the V gene TRBV9, with 12 bases lining up with TRBD2. The CDR3 spans 16 residues. Germline CDR1 SGDLS, CDR2 YYNGEE. Losses at the gene ends were 3 bases for V and 2 bases for J; bases not matched to a gene: 4. The DNA of the CDR3 is TGTGCCAGCAGCGGAGGACTAGCGGGAACCACAGATACGCAGTATTTT. Encoded protein: CASSGGLAGTTDTQYF.